The following is a T cell receptor beta chain sequence with its context. Its antigen is not known. The sample belongs to a study of T cell responses to AZD1222 COVID-19 vaccine. The data were produced by immunoSEQ multiplex PCR, yet TCRdb's version contains in-frame clones alone and is incomplete. The table includes 15,000 to 20,000 clones, approximately 81% detected once. General study findings and limits: Most donors were white British and more were female, and clonal diversity was possibly underestimated.

Germline V gene sequence: CDR1 LNHNV, CDR2 YYDKDF (reference sequence). The CDR3 spans 14 residues. The V gene end was trimmed by 6 bases and the J gene end by 1 base; junction bases not matched to a gene: 5. The rearrangement joins TRBV15 to TRBJ2-7; 8 nucleotides match TRBD1. This clonotype originated in an adult who received the AZD1222 COVID-19 vaccine. The starting material was peripheral blood, obtained 28 days after the second AZD1222 dose. DNA for the CDR3: TGTGCCACCAGTCGGGACAGGAGATCCTACGAGCAGTACTTC. It specifies CATSRDRRSYEQYF.